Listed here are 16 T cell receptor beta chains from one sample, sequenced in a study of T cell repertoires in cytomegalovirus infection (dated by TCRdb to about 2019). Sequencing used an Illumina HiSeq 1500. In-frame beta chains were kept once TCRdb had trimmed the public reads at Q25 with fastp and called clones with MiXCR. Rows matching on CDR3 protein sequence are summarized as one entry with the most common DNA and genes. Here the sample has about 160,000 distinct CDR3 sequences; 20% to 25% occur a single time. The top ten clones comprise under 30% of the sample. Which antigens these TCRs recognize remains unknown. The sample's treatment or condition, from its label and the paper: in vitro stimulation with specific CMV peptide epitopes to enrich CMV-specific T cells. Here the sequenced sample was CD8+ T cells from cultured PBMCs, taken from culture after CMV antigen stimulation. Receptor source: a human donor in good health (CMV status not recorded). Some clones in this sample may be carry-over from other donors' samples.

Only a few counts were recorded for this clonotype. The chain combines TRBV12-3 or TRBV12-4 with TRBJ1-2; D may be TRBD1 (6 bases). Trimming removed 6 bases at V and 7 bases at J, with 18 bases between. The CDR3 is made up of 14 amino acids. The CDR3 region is CASSHRDSFFGYTF. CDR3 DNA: TGTGCCAGCAGCCACAGGGACTCCTTCTTTGGCTACACCTTC.

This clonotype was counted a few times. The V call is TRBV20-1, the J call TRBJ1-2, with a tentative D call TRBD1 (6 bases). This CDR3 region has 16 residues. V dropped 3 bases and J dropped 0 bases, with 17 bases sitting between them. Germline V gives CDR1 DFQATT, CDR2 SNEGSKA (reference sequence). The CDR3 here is CSASILSGVANYGYTF. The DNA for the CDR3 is TGCAGTGCTAGTATACTTTCAGGGGTAGCTAACTATGGCTACACCTTC.

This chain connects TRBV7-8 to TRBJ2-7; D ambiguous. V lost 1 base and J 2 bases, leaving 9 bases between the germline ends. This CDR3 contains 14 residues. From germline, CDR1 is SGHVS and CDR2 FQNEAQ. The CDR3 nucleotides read TGTGCCAGCAGCTTAGGGTATACAACCTACGAGCAGTACTTC. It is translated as CASSLGYTTYEQYF. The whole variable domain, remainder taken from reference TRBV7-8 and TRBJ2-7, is GAGVSQSPRYKVAKRGQDVALRCDPISGHVSLFWYQQALGQGPEFLTYFQNEAQLDKSGLPSDRFFAERPEGSVSTLKIQRTQQEDSAVYLCASSLGYTTYEQYFGPGTRLTVT.

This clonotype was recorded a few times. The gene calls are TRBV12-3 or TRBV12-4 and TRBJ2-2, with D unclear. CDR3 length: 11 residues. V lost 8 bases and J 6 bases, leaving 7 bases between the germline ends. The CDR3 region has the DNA TGTGCCAGCCAAATCCCCGGGGAGCTGTTTTTT. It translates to CASQIPGELFF.

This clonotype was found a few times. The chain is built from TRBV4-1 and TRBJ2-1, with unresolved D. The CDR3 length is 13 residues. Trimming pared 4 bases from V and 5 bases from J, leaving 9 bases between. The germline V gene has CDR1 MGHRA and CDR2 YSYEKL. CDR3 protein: CASSPPRDNEQFF. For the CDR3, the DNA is TGCGCCAGCAGCCCCCCCCGGGACAATGAGCAGTTCTTC.

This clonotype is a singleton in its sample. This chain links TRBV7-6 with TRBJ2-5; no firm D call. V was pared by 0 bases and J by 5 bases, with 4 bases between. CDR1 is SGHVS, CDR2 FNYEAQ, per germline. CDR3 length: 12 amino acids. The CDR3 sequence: CASSLASETQYF. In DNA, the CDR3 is TGTGCCAGCAGCTTAGCCTCGGAGACCCAGTACTTC.

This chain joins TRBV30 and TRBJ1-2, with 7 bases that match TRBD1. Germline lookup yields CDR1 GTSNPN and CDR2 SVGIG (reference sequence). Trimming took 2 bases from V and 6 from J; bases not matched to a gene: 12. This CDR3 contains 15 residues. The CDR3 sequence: CAWSPAGDSYNGYTF. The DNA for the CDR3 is TGTGCCTGGAGTCCTGCTGGGGACAGCTACAATGGCTACACCTTC.

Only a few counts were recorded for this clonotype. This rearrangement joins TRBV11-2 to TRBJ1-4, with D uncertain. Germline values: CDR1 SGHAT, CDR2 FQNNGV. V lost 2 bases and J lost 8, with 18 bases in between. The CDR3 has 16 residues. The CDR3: CASSLPLAGGGEKLFF. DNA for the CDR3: TGTGCCAGCAGCTTACCCCTGGCAGGTGGAGGGGAAAAACTGTTTTTT.

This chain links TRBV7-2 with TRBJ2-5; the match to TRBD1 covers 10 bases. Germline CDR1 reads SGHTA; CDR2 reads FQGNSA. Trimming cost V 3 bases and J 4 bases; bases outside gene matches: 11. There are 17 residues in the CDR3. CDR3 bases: TGTGCCAGCAGCTTGAGTCTAGACAGGGGGCGGAGAGAGACCCAGTACTTC. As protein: CASSLSLDRGRRETQYF.

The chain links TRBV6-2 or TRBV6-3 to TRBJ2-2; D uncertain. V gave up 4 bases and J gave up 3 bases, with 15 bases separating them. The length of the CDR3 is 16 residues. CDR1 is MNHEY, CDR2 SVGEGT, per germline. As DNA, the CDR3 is TGTGCCAGCAGTTTTCCCTTTAAAATAGACACCGGGGAGCTGTTTTTT. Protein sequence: CASSFPFKIDTGELFF.

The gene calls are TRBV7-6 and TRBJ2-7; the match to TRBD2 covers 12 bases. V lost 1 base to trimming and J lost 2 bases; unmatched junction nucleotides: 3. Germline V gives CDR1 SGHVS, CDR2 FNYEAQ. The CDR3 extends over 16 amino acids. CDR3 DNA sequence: TGTGCCAGCAGCTTAGAGACTAGCGGGGGAACCTACGAGCAGTACTTC. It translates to CASSLETSGGTYEQYF.

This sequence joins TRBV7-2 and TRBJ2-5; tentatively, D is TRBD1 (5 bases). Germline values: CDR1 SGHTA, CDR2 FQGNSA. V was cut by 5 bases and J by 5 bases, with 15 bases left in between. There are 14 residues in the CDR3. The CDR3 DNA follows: TGTGCCAGCAGCGCCGCTGGGGCCGGGGAGACCCAGTACTTC. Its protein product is CASSAAGAGETQYF.

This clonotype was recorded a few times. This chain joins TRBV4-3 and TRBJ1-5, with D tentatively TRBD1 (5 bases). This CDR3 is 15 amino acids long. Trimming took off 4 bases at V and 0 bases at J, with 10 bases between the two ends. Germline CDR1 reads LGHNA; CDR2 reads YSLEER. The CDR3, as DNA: TGCGCCAGCAGCCTTGACGACAGTAGCAATCAGCCCCAGCATTTT. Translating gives CASSLDDSSNQPQHF.

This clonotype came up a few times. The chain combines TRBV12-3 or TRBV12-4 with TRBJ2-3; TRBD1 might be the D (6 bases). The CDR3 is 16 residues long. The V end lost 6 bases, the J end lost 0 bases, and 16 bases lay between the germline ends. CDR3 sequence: CASSVVGAHSTDTQYF. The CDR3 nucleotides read TGTGCCAGCAGCGTGGTGGGGGCCCATAGCACAGATACGCAGTATTTT.

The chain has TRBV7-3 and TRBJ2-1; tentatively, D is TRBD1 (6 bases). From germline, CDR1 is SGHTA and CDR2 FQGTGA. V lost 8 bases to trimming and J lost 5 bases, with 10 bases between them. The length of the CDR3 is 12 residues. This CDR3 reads CASSDRDNEQFF. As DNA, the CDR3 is TGTGCCAGCTCGGACAGAGACAATGAGCAGTTCTTC.

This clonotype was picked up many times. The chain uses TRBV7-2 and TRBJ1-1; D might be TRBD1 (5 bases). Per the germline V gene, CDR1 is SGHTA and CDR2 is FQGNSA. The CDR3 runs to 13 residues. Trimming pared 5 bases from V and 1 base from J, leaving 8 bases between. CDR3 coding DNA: TGTGCCAGCAGCGTCGACAGGAACACTGAAGCTTTCTTT. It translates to CASSVDRNTEAFF.